The 9 T cell receptor beta chains below all came from one sample that was sequenced in a study of shared clonotypes between healthy human individuals. The repertoire was sequenced with immunoSEQ multiplex PCR; TCRdb's copy has only in-frame clones and lacks some. The profile covers about 1.5 million clones, with about 98% appearing a single time and about 0.4% taken by the ten largest. Sequenced: naive CD4+ T cells sorted from blood. Regarding subset: CD45RA+ positively selected. These receptors were taken from a man in his thirties or forties in good health.

This clone was found once. V gene TRBV27 combines with J gene TRBJ2-7; 13 positions match TRBD2. Germline V lookup: CDR1 MNHEY, CDR2 SMNVEV (reference sequence). V trimming: 5 bases; J trimming: 3 bases; junction bases outside the gene matches: 7. This CDR3 region has 16 residues. Here the CDR3 reads CASSQTSGRWNYEQYF. The CDR3 DNA reads TGTGCCAGCAGTCAGACTAGCGGGAGGTGGAACTACGAGCAGTACTTC.

The chain links TRBV5-5 to TRBJ2-5, with 8 bases matching TRBD1. Trimming removed 4 bases from V and 7 bases from J; junction bases left unmatched: 15. Germline V gene data show CDR1 as SGHKS and CDR2 as YYEKEE (reference sequence). The CDR3 consists of 16 residues. The CDR3 DNA reads TGTGCCAGCAGCCGCGAACCGGACAGGGTGACTGCGACCCAGTACTTC. As protein: CASSREPDRVTATQYF. The full variable domain, with the rest looked up from reference TRBV5-5 and TRBJ2-5, is DAGVTQSPTHLIKTRGQQVTLRCSPISGHKSVSWYQQVLGQGPQFIFQYYEKEERGRGNFPDRFSARQFPNYSSELNVNALLLGDSALYLCASSREPDRVTATQYFGPGTRLLVL.

The J gene is TRBJ2-7, the V gene TRBV29-1, with TRBD2 matching 7 bases. The CDR3 sequence is 11 residues long. The V gene's germline CDR1 is SQVTM and CDR2 ANQGSEA. V gave up 7 bases and J gave up 2 bases; unmatched junction bases: 2. Written as DNA, the CDR3 is TGCAGCGGGGGAGGGGCCTACGAGCAGTACTTC. Its translation is CSGGGAYEQYF.

V and J are TRBV29-1 and TRBJ1-4; D not resolved. CDR3 size: 14 residues. V was pared by 0 bases and J by 5 bases, with 10 bases between. CDR1 and CDR2 (germline): SQVTM, ANQGSEA. CDR3 nucleotide sequence: TGCAGCGTTGAAGATTCCAGGAGAAATGAAAAACTGTTTTTT. This sequence encodes CSVEDSRRNEKLFF.

The gene calls are TRBV7-6 and TRBJ2-1, with D unresolved. Germline CDR1 is SGHVS and CDR2 is FNYEAQ. The V and J ends lost 1 base and 10 bases respectively, with 17 bases between them. The CDR3 has 15 amino acids. The CDR3 protein is CASSLGTAMATEQFF. Written as DNA, the CDR3 is TGTGCCAGCAGCTTAGGAACGGCTATGGCAACCGAGCAGTTCTTC. Full variable domain (remainder filled in from reference TRBV7-6 and TRBJ2-1): GAGVSQSPRYKVTKRGQDVALRCDPISGHVSLYWYRQALGQGPEFLTYFNYEAQQDKSGLPNDRFSAERPEGSISTLTIQRTEQRDSAMYRCASSLGTAMATEQFFGPGTRLTVL.

The V and J genes are TRBV6-5 and TRBJ2-3, with TRBD1 identical over 7 bases. The CDR3 is 15 residues long. Per the germline V gene, CDR1 is MNHEY and CDR2 is SVGAGI. V lost 8 bases to trimming and J lost 1 base; unmatched junction nucleotides: 9. The CDR3 DNA is TGTGCCAGCTCCCTAACAGGGGTGGGCACAGATACGCAGTATTTT. Encoded protein: CASSLTGVGTDTQYF.

The chain has TRBV5-8 and TRBJ2-2, with D hard to call. Germline loops: CDR1 SGHTS, CDR2 YDEGEE. V gave up 1 base and J gave up 2 bases, with 9 bases separating them. This CDR3 is built from 15 residues. CDR3 loop: CASSLFWNNTGELFF. DNA of the CDR3: TGTGCCAGCAGCTTGTTCTGGAACAACACCGGGGAGCTGTTTTTT.

In DNA form, the CDR3 reads TGCAGCGTTGAAGATGCACAGGGCGGACCCAGTTACGAGCAGTACTTC. Protein: CSVEDAQGGPSYEQYF. The chain uses TRBV29-1 and TRBJ2-7, with D possibly TRBD1 on 6 matching bases. The CDR3 has 16 residues. The ends were cut back, 0 bases at V and 4 bases at J, with 19 bases in the middle. Germline loops: CDR1 SQVTM, CDR2 ANQGSEA.

J is TRBJ2-5 and V is TRBV7-2; 9 positions match TRBD1. After removal of 5 bases from V and 4 bases from J, the junction contained 8 bases not matched to a gene. This CDR3 is 15 amino acids long. Germline CDR1 reads SGHTA; CDR2 reads FQGNSA. The CDR3 loop reads CASSLRWGQGETQYF. The CDR3 DNA reads TGTGCCAGCAGCCTAAGATGGGGACAGGGAGAGACCCAGTACTTC.